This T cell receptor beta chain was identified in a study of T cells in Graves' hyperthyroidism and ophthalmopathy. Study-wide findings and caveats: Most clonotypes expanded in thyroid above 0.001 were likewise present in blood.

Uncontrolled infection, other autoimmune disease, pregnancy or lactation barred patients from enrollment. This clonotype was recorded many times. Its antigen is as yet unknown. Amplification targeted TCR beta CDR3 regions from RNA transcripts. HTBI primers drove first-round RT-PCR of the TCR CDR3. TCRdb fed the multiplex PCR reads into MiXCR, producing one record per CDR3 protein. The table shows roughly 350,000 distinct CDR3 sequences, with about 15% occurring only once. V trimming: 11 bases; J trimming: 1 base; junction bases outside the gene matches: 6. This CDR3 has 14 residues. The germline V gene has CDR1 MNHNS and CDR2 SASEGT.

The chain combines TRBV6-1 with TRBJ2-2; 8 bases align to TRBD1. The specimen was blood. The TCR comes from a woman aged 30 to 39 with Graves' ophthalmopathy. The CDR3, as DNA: TGTGCCGGCTCGGGACAGGAGAACACCGGGGAGCTGTTTTTT. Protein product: CAGSGQENTGELFF.